Listed below are T cell receptor beta chains from one sample, sequenced in a study of CD8 T cells in Susac syndrome. TCRdb reprocessed the immunoSEQ multiplex PCR reads via MiXCR and lists one record per CDR3 protein. In the table there are about 50,000 distinct CDR3 sequences, around 93% of which are singletons. Sequenced sample: CD8+ T cells from PBMCs. Every receptor here comes from a human donor with multiple sclerosis. The conserved cysteine and the conserved F or W are not part of the CDR3 here.

J,length,V,CDR3
TRBJ1-2,11,TRBV30,AWSFGFGDGYT
TRBJ1-1,11,TRBV11-2,ASNLRTHTEAF
TRBJ1-1,11,TRBV27,ASRRITNTEAF
TRBJ2-5,11,TRBV7-9,ASSPRSQETQY
TRBJ1-4,12,TRBV28,ASSFTQRVEKLF
TRBJ2-7,13,TRBV30,AWSVGQGAADEQY
TRBJ2-3,16,TRBV6-5,ASSYKSAGGPSTDTQY
TRBJ1-5,14,TRBV6-6,ASSSWGQGNNQPQH
TRBJ2-1,10,TRBV20-1,SAPGVYNEQF
TRBJ2-1,10,TRBV9,ASSLTTGAKF
TRBJ1-1,13,TRBV7-9,ASILGDGTNTEAF
TRBJ1-1,13,TRBV30,AWSVRWGQDTEAF
TRBJ2-5,13,TRBV4-1,ASSPRREGQETQY
TRBJ2-7,12,TRBV27,ASSLGTGSYEQY
TRBJ1-2,15,TRBV29-1,SVEDLREGAGEEGYT
TRBJ2-3,12,TRBV19,ASSARGLTDTQY
TRBJ2-1,13,TRBV13,ASSRLTVTYNEQF
TRBJ2-2,12,TRBV11-2,ASSWDTATGELF
TRBJ2-1,8,TRBV29-1,SVAYNEQF
TRBJ2-7,13,TRBV14,ASSRRDREYYEQY
TRBJ2-7,15,TRBV7-6,ASSLEGPGAGDDEQY
TRBJ2-1,16,TRBV4-1,ASSQDDSLAGGLDEQF
TRBJ1-5,14,TRBV7-8,ASSSRRFYSNQPQH
TRBJ2-1,15,TRBV10-3,AISGDRKRGGIDEQF